This TCR beta chain is drawn from a study of T cell repertoires and leukemia-associated antigens (dated by TCRdb to between 2017 and 2020). Background for the entire study: Each sample yielded about 5.1 to 7 million read pairs and roughly 3.3 to 5.0 million effective reads, around 15 million effective reads overall. Using in vitro peptide stimulation of healthy T cells, the study set out to figure out what antigen is recognized by a TCR Vbeta21 clone that had previously been found in CML patients. Points the paper makes about the study in general: No significant differences among the four groups were observed in the numbers of Vbeta genes (roughly 66), Jbeta genes (approximately 15), VDJ rearrangements, or unique CDR3s. The antigen specificity and function of the expanded clones were not directly tested, and further investigation of both was required.

As a first step, the CD3+ T cells were left to rest overnight in RPMI 1640 lacking fetal bovine serum, at 2.5 million cells/mL. Following the manufacturer's instructions, MACS immunomagnetic beads were used to pull CD3+ T cells out of the PBMCs. TRIzol reagent was used to extract total RNA from the cultured T cells. TCRbeta libraries were amplified from RNA by 5' rapid amplification of cDNA ends (5'RACE). Before sequencing, library concentration and integrity were assessed using Qubit, an Agilent instrument, and quantitative PCR. Qualified libraries were sequenced on Illumina HiSeq or MiSeq by a commercial service provider. As for the authors' bioinformatics: MiXCR version 1.8.2 was used to identify TCR sequences in each sample. For a clone to be considered qualified, a CDR3 longer than four amino acids, an in-frame nucleotide length, and the absence of a stop codon were required. A read containing the complete CDR3 structure was counted as an effective read. Validation of expanded clones was performed by RT-PCR with 24 Vbeta primers, GeneScan spectratyping, and Sanger sequencing. TCRdb ran its own pipeline on the public reads, namely fastp trimming at Q25 and MiXCR clone calling, and kept in-frame beta chains. For every CDR3 protein sequence, its rows merge into one entry that carries the most common genes and DNA. The V and J calls come from TCRdb's annotation, not from the publication. The sample table contains roughly 10,000 distinct CDR3 sequences; only one count was recorded for roughly 40% of them. The ten most abundant clones make up less than 70% of the sample.

Via the germline V gene (reference sequence), CDR1 is DFQATT and CDR2 SNEGSKA. The CDR3 sequence holds 16 residues, the cysteine and phenylalanine included. Only CDR3 DNA is held: 48 bases, read in frame from base 1. A note on this clonotype: Its cognate antigen has yet to be identified. This may come from a read error, since a much larger clone is one base off.

This TCR was recovered from a female donor in good health. Sequencing was done on a sample of CD3+ T cells sorted from blood and cultured. The chain joins TRBV20-1 to TRBJ2-1, with 8 bases aligning to TRBD2. The nucleotide sequence is TGCAGTGCTAGAGATCTGAGGGCGGGAGGATACAATGAGCGGTTCTTC. Its translation is CSARDLRAGGYNERFF.